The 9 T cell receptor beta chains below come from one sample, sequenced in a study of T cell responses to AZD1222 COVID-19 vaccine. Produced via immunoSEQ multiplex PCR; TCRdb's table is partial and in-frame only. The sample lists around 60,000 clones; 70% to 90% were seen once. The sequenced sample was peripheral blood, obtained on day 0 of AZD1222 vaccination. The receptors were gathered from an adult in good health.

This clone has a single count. Here the CDR3 DNA reads TGTGCCAGCAGTGAGCTAGACAGGGACGGCTACACCTTC. It codes for CASSELDRDGYTF. V and J are TRBV6-1 and TRBJ1-2; TRBD1 agrees at 7 bases. Per germline, CDR1 MNHNS and CDR2 SASEGT. V shed 3 bases and J 8 bases; nucleotides not matched to a gene: 6. CDR3 length equals 13 residues.

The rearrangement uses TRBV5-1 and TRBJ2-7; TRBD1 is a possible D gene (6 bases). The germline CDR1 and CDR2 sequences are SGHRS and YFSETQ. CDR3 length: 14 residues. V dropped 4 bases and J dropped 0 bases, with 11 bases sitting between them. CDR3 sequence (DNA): TGCGCCAGCAGCCCCCGGACAGACTCCTACGAGCAGTACTTC. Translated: CASSPRTDSYEQYF. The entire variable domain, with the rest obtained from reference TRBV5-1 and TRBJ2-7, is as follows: KAGVTQTPRYLIKTRGQQVTLSCSPISGHRSVSWYQQTPGQGLQFLFEYFSETQRNKGNFPGRFSGRQFSNSRSEMNVSTLELGDSALYLCASSPRTDSYEQYFGPGTRLTVT.

Here the CDR3 DNA reads TGTGCCAGCAGCGTAGAGGATACGCAGTATTTT. Translating it yields CASSVEDTQYF. The J gene is TRBJ2-3, the V gene TRBV9; D ambiguous. The CDR3 sequence is 11 residues long. The germline V and J ends were trimmed by 0 bases and 6 bases, with 2 bases remaining between them. In germline, CDR1 is SGDLS, CDR2 YYNGEE.

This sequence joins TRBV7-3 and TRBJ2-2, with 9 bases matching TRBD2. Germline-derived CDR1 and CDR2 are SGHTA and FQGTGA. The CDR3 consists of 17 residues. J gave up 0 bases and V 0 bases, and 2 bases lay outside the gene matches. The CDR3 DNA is TGTGCCAGCAGCTTAACTAGCGGGGGTCCGAACACCGGGGAGCTGTTTTTT. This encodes CASSLTSGGPNTGELFF.

The CDR3 reads CASKRGDRGSKRNTEAFF. CDR3 bases: TGTGCCAGCAAAAGGGGCGACAGGGGGTCTAAAAGGAACACTGAAGCTTTCTTT. The chain employs TRBV6-7 and TRBJ1-1, with 9 bases fitting TRBD1. TRBV6-7 is filed as an ORF, its function uncertain. After removal of 7 bases from V and 1 base from J, the junction contained 16 bases not matched to a gene. The CDR3 covers 18 residues.

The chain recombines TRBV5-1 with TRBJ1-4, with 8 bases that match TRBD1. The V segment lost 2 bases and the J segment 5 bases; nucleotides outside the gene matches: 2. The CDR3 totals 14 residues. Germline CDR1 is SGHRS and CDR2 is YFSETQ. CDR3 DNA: TGCGCCAGCAGCTTTCGACAGGGGAATGAAAAACTGTTTTTT. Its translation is CASSFRQGNEKLFF.

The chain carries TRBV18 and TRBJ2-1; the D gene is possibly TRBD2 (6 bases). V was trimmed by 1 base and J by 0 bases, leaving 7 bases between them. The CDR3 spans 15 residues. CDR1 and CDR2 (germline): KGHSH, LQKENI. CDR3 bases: TGTGCCAGCTCACCACTCGGGGGCTCCTACAATGAGCAGTTCTTC. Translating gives CASSPLGGSYNEQFF.

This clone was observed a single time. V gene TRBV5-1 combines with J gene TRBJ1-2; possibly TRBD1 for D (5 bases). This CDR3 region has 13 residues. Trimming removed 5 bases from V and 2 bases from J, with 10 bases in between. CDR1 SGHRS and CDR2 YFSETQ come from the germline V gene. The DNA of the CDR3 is TGCGCCAGCAGGCCCCAGGGCAACTATGGCTACACCTTC. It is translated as CASRPQGNYGYTF.

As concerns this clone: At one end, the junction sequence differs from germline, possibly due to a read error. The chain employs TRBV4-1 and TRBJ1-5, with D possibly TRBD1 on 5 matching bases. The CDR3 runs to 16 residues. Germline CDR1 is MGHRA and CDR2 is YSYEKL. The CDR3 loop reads CASSQEPWQGGQPRHF. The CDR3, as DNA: TGCGCCAGCAGCCAAGAACCCTGGCAGGGCGGTCAGCCCCGGCATTTT.